The 13 T cell receptor beta chains presented below share a single source sample, sequenced in a study of T cells in Graves' hyperthyroidism and ophthalmopathy. RNA transcripts gave rise to amplified TCR beta CDR3 regions. The HTBI primer set drove a first-round RT-PCR of the TCR CDR3. TCRdb redid the calling of the multiplex PCR reads with MiXCR, one entry per CDR3 protein. The sample has 450,000 to 700,000 distinct CDR3 sequences, roughly 46% seen once; the top ten hold approximately 8.4%. Input material: peripheral blood or thyroid tissue (not recorded which). These receptors were obtained from a woman younger than 30 with Graves' hyperthyroidism.

This clonotype has ten or more counts. The chain combines TRBV29-1 with TRBJ2-1, with 11 bases aligning to TRBD2. Trimming took 5 bases from V and 4 from J; bases not matched to a gene: 4. The CDR3 extends over 14 amino acids. Germline CDR1 is SQVTM and CDR2 is ANQGSEA. This CDR3 is CSVRLAGSYNEQFF. The CDR3, as DNA: TGCAGCGTTAGACTAGCGGGAAGTTACAATGAGCAGTTCTTC.

This clonotype was seen repeatedly, ten times or more. The conserved final phenylalanine or tryptophan is absent from the CDR3, which likely points to a read error. Because the CDR3's place on the DNA is in doubt, the DNA is left out and the CDR3 is given as listed by TCRdb. The V call is TRBV9, the J call TRBJ1-6. Inclusive of both ends, the CDR3 amounts to 14 amino acids. In germline, CDR1 is SGDLS, CDR2 YYNGEE. The CDR3 loop reads CASSVVVAGPPYRR.

This clonotype was seen many times. The V call is TRBV20-1, the J call TRBJ2-5, with 11 bases identical to TRBD2. CDR1 and CDR2 (germline): DFQATT, SNEGSKA (reference sequence). The CDR3 length is 21 residues. V dropped 1 base and J dropped 2; count of bases not matched to a gene: 21. In DNA form, the CDR3 reads TGCAGTGCTAGAGGTCGAAAGCTAGCGGGAGGAGTTTATTGGGGGCAAGAGACCCAGTACTTC. Translating gives CSARGRKLAGGVYWGQETQYF.

This clonotype was picked up many times. This rearrangement joins TRBV6-7 to TRBJ1-1; D is unclear. TRBV6-7 is an open reading frame, and its role is uncertain. The CDR3 length is 12 residues. V lost 2 bases, J lost 6 bases, and 7 bases lay in between. CDR3 in DNA: TGTGCCAGCAGTTACGGAGGTCCTGAAGCTTTCTTT. Translated, it gives CASSYGGPEAFF.

This clonotype turned up a few times. The V gene is TRBV20-1, the J gene TRBJ2-3, with D tentatively TRBD1 or TRBD2 (5 bases each). Germline loops: CDR1 DFQATT, CDR2 SNEGSKA (reference sequence). V lost 7 bases to trimming and J lost 2 bases, with 10 bases between them. The CDR3 runs to 12 residues. CDR3 amino acids: CSGGRSTDTQYF. In DNA form, the CDR3 reads TGCAGTGGGGGACGGTCCACAGATACGCAGTATTTT.

The CDR3 sequence: CASSLDPTAYGYTF. The CDR3 DNA follows: TGTGCCAGCAGCTTAGATCCGACAGCCTATGGCTACACCTTC. This chain uses TRBV7-3 with TRBJ1-2, with TRBD1 as a possible D gene (5 bases). In germline, CDR1 is SGHTA, CDR2 FQGTGA. There are 14 residues in the CDR3. The ends were cut back, 2 bases at V and 4 bases at J, with 11 bases in the middle.

This clonotype was counted many times. This chain joins TRBV19 and TRBJ2-1, with D possibly being TRBD2 (5 bases). Germline CDR1 LNHDA, CDR2 SQIVND (reference sequence). The ends were cut back, 4 bases at V and 4 bases at J, with 17 bases in the middle. The CDR3 sequence is 16 residues long. CDR3 DNA: TGTGCCAGTAGTACCTTCATAGCGTCGGCGTACAATGAGCAGTTCTTC. It translates to CASSTFIASAYNEQFF.

The chain is built from TRBV7-4 and TRBJ2-7, with 14 bases aligning to TRBD2. The J segment lost 4 bases and the V segment lost 5 bases, leaving 13 bases of the junction unmatched. CDR3 length equals 18 residues. CDR1 and CDR2 from the germline V gene are SGHVT and SQSDAQ. CDR3 loop: CASSRGLAGVSLVYEQYF. DNA of the CDR3: TGTGCCAGCAGCAGGGGACTAGCGGGAGTCTCTCTTGTTTACGAGCAGTACTTC.

There are many counts of this clonotype. The chain couples TRBV12-3 or TRBV12-4 to TRBJ1-2, with D possibly matching TRBD1 (5 bases). The CDR3 is 14 residues long. V was cut by 6 bases and J by 2 bases, with 13 bases left in between. CDR3 nucleotide sequence: TGTGCCAGCAGCACGGTGTCAGGGAACTATGGCTACACCTTC. It yields the protein CASSTVSGNYGYTF.

To note about this clonotype: A read error may explain this, as a much larger clone is one base away. J is TRBJ1-1 and V is TRBV6-1; D is undetermined. Trimming stripped 6 bases from V and 4 bases from J, with 18 bases between. Germline-derived CDR1 and CDR2 are MNHNS and SASEGT. This CDR3 is 15 amino acids long. CDR3 DNA sequence: TGTGCCAGCAGCTCGCGAACAGAACCGAGCACTGAAGCTTTCTTT. This codes for CASSSRTEPSTEAFF.

The chain recombines TRBV27 with TRBJ2-7; D gene unclear. CDR1 is MNHEY and CDR2 is SMNVEV in the germline V gene (reference sequence). There are 14 residues in the CDR3. Trimming took off 2 bases at V and 5 bases at J, with 13 bases between the two ends. DNA of the CDR3: TGTGCCAGCAGTTTAGTTTTTTCTACAGACGAGCAGTACTTC. Protein product: CASSLVFSTDEQYF.

This clonotype showed up many times. The genes are TRBV7-9 and TRBJ1-1, with D perhaps TRBD1 (6 bases). V shed 2 bases and J shed 1 base, with 8 bases lying between them. Germline CDR1 reads SEHNR; CDR2 reads FQNEAQ (reference sequence). The CDR3 is 14 amino acids. The CDR3 DNA is TGTGCCAGCAGCTTAAACAGGGAGAACACTGAAGCTTTCTTT. Translating gives CASSLNRENTEAFF.

This clonotype was seen repeatedly, ten times or more. The chain uses TRBV19 and TRBJ2-7; no clear D gene. CDR1 is LNHDA and CDR2 is SQIVND in the germline V gene (reference sequence). CDR3 length equals 13 residues. The V end was cut by 4 bases, the J end by 2 bases, with 9 bases between. CDR3 sequence: CASSTEITYEQYF. The CDR3 nucleotides are TGTGCCAGTAGTACCGAGATCACCTACGAGCAGTACTTC. Full variable domain (missing parts from reference TRBV19 and TRBJ2-7): DGGITQSPKYLFRKEGQNVTLSCEQNLNHDAMYWYRQDPGQGLRLIYYSQIVNDFQKGDIAEGYSVSREKKESFPLTVTSAQKNPTAFYLCASSTEITYEQYFGPGTRLTVT.